This note documents a single TCR beta chain sequence. What antigen it recognizes has not been identified. It has no much larger one-base neighbor in the sample; base qualities were not kept. The donors were healthy, HIV-negative adults with no recently reported acute infections or vaccinations. All donors were Caucasian adults living in Nashville, Tennessee, USA. CD4+ T cells were enriched by magnetic negative selection, after which naive cells were positively selected on CD45RA and the negative fraction was taken as the memory subset. Blood was collected by leukapheresis, and PBMCs were isolated by Ficoll-Histopaque density gradient centrifugation and then cryopreserved in liquid nitrogen vapor phase. Analytical flow cytometry was used to check the purity and quantity of every magnetically sorted T cell population. From each sorted fraction, genomic DNA was isolated and quantified by UV absorbance on a Nanodrop 2000c.

This record comes from a study of shared clonotypes between healthy human individuals (dated by TCRdb to 2020 to 2022). About the full investigation: A couple of women and a few men aged 18 to 49 years were included in the cohort. For each donor, three plates each were used for CD4 naive and CD4 memory, two plates were used for CD8 naive, and one plate was used for CD8 memory. To estimate repertoire size and how much clonotype sharing occurs between individuals, the study deeply sequenced the blood TCR repertoires of roughly 5 healthy adults. To increase sequencing depth and limit assay-specific biases, different laboratories used diverse techniques to prepare libraries and sequence TCR repertoires. Each donor's leukapheresis produced roughly between about 0.8 and 8.9 billion PBMCs. Points the paper makes about the study in general: Based on pairwise subsampling, the degree of clonotype sharing among donors was expected to be affected by sequencing depth. Because the study included a small number of donors, the genetic and exposure-history diversity represented was limited. When several donors were compared, the shared fraction of clonotypes was roughly 5% for naive CD4, more than 3% for naive CD8, 2% to 2.5% for memory CD4, and roughly 0.4% for memory CD8. Incomplete sequencing was indicated by rarefaction of sorted-subset datasets, despite the large sequencing depth. Naive subsets generally had larger estimated clonotype richness than memory subsets. Sampling was limited to blood, and TCR repertoires in tissue likely differ from TCR repertoires in blood. Compared with non-shared clonotypes, the clonotypes found in all four sorted-subset donors had higher generation probabilities.

Via the germline V gene, CDR1 is SGHVS and CDR2 FNYEAQ. Trimming takes 5 bases from V and 8 bases from J, and the germline ends sit 16 bases apart. Inclusive of the bounding cysteine and phenylalanine, the CDR3 is 14 residues long. The kept DNA is CDR3 alone, 42 bases in frame from the first base. TCR CDR3 regions were amplified from genomic DNA by multiplex PCR using the deep immunoSEQ assay. For each cell subset, the extracted genomic DNA was distributed evenly across all wells of several immunoSEQ 96-well plates, and each plate served as one replicate. Each replicate PCR for sorted subsets received about 0.2 ug genomic DNA, equal to roughly 30,000 T cell genomes. Purified libraries were quantified with a Qubit 3.0 fluorometer, sized on a Bioanalyzer 2100, and re-quantified with the KAPA Library Quantification kit. Every immunoSEQ 96-well plate was sequenced on a separate single-read 150-cycle Illumina NextSeq 550 flow cell. The study's own analysis went as follows. The immunoSEQ output contained only junctional sequences without quality scores, so filtering could not match that applied to full-length reads. To assign V/J genes and CDR3, sequences were annotated using PyIR, a Python wrapper for IgBLAST v1.9, with IMGT germline references. Reads were removed for weak V/J assignments (E-value above 1e-6), missing CDR3, stop codons, out-of-frame junctions, or ambiguous translated residues. V3J clonotypes were defined by identical inferred V gene, J gene, and CDR3 amino acid sequence. Percentage overlap between repertoires was computed as shared unique clonotypes divided by the size of the smaller repertoire. Three approaches were used to assess repertoire richness: RTK rarefaction, the Chao1 estimator, and Recon v2.1 estimates of unobserved clonotypes. Generation probabilities for all TCRbeta clonotypes obtained by the gDNA method from a handful of donors were computed using OLGA. TCRdb's version of the immuneACCESS table is confined to in-frame rearrangements and falls short of the full clone set. An unresolved V gene accounts for under half of the shortfall where checked; the remainder is of unknown origin. That table is the source of V, J and clone size, and D and trimming were worked out from the DNA. This sample lists 2 million to 2.5 million clones; over 85% were detected once. The top ten clones comprise more than 0.1% of the sample.

In this chain, TRBV7-6 is recombined with TRBJ1-3; a tentative D match to TRBD1 spans 6 bases. Source material: naive CD4+ T cells sorted from blood. The label giving this sample's cell subset or site can be read as: CD45RA+ positively selected. This clonotype originated in a man younger than 30 in good health. The CDR3 region: CASSQTGLGDTIYF. The nucleotide sequence is given as TGTGCCAGCAGCCAAACAGGGTTGGGGGACACCATATATTTT. When the CDR3 is completed using the reference TRBV7-6 and TRBJ1-3 genes on either side, the full variable domain is GAGVSQSPRYKVTKRGQDVALRCDPISGHVSLYWYRQALGQGPEFLTYFNYEAQQDKSGLPNDRFSAERPEGSISTLTIQRTEQRDSAMYRCASSQTGLGDTIYFGEGSWLTVV.